Listed below are T cell receptor beta chains from one sample, sequenced in a study of shared clonotypes between healthy human individuals. Sequencing used immunoSEQ multiplex PCR; TCRdb keeps in-frame clones, though not all of them. Among roughly 2.1 million clones listed, roughly 91% were seen once. Material: naive CD8+ T cells from PBMCs. The receptors were sampled from a man between 18 and 35 years old in good health. Some clones in this sample may be carry-over from other donors' samples. Both conserved end residues are part of each CDR3. A D gene is named only where the DNA matches it firmly. Clone sizes are given selectively: once, few, many, or a class where the clone is expanded.

v_call,clone_size,cdr3_length,d_call,j_call,cdr3_nt,cdr3_aa
TRBV5-1,.,16,TRBD1,TRBJ2-1,TGCGCCAGCAGCTTGGACAGGGGGCTGTTGCGCAATGAGCAGTTCTTC,CASSLDRGLLRNEQFF
TRBV6-1,.,17,TRBD2,TRBJ2-2,TGTGCCAGCAGTGAATGGATAGCGGGAGGTGACACCGGGGAGCTGTTTTTT,CASSEWIAGGDTGELFF
TRBV7-2,.,15,.,TRBJ1-1,TGTGCCAGCAGCTTACGCGGGGTTCCGAACACTGAAGCTTTCTTT,CASSLRGVPNTEAFF
TRBV7-8,.,16,TRBD2,TRBJ2-3,TGTGCCAGCAGCTTCATAGCGTGGGACTATTCAGATACGCAGTATTTT,CASSFIAWDYSDTQYF
TRBV9,.,14,TRBD1,TRBJ2-1,TGTGCCAGCAGCGTAGCGGGACAGGCGCCTGAGCAGTTCTTC,CASSVAGQAPEQFF
TRBV7-8,.,17,TRBD1,TRBJ2-2,TGTGCCAGCAGCTTAGTACCACAGGGGGTGTGGACCGGGGAGCTGTTTTTT,CASSLVPQGVWTGELFF
TRBV27,.,20,.,TRBJ1-5,TGTGCCAGCAGCCTTATTGGGTTATCGGGGATCTCAAATAGCAATCAGCCCCAGCATTTT,CASSLIGLSGISNSNQPQHF
TRBV19,.,15,.,TRBJ1-1,TGTGCCAGTAGTGCCTGGGGACGGCTGAACACTGAAGCTTTCTTT,CASSAWGRLNTEAFF
TRBV7-6,once,15,.,TRBJ2-1,TGTGCCAGCAGCTTTGCCCCGGTCAGCAACAATGAGCAGTTCTTC,CASSFAPVSNNEQFF
TRBV7-9,.,17,TRBD1,TRBJ2-4,TGTGCCAGCAGCTTAATTGTCTTACAGGGGGGCGAAAACATTCAGTACTTC,CASSLIVLQGGENIQYF
TRBV27,.,16,TRBD1,TRBJ1-2,TGTGCCAGCAGTTTAGTGGTAGGGGGCCCCATCTATGGCTACACCTTC,CASSLVVGGPIYGYTF
TRBV28,.,13,.,TRBJ1-1,TGTGCCAGCAGTTTTATATCCGAGGTAAAAGCTTTCTTT,CASSFISEVKAFF
TRBV11-2,.,15,.,TRBJ1-1,TGTGCCAGCAGCACCGGAGGGGGGATGAACACTGAAGCTTTCTTT,CASSTGGGMNTEAFF
TRBV15,.,16,.,TRBJ2-1,TGTGCCACCAGCAGAGATCTAGTTGCCCGGAGCCATGAGCAGTTCTTC,CATSRDLVARSHEQFF
TRBV27,.,13,.,TRBJ2-7,TGTGCCAGCGGAGAGGGCGGGTCCTACGAGCAGTACTTC,CASGEGGSYEQYF
TRBV6-6,.,16,TRBD2,TRBJ2-5,TGTGCCAGCAGTTCCGTGGGTAGCGGGAACCAAGAGACCCAGTACTTC,CASSSVGSGNQETQYF
TRBV6-6,.,15,.,TRBJ2-2,TGTGCCAGCAGTTACAGGGGGGGCCGCCCCGGGGAGCTGTTTTTT,CASSYRGGRPGELFF
TRBV7-9,.,13,.,TRBJ2-1,TGTGCCAGCAGCTTGGGCTACTACAATGAGCAGTTCTTC,CASSLGYYNEQFF
TRBV7-9,.,14,.,TRBJ2-2,TGTGCCAGCAGCTTAGCCCCGACCACCGGGGAGCTGTTTTTT,CASSLAPTTGELFF